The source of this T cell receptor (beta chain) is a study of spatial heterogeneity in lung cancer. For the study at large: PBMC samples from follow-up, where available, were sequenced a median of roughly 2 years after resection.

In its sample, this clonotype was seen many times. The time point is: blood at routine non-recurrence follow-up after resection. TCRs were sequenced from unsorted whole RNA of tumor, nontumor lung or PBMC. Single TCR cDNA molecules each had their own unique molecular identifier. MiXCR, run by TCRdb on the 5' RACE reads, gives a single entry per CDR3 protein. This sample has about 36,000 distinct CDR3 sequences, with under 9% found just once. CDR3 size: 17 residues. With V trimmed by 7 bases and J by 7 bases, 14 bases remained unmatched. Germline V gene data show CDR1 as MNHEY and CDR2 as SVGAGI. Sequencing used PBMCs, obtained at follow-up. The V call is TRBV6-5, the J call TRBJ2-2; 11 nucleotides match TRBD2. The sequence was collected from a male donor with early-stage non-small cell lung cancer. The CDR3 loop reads CASTHRVAGGHGGELFF. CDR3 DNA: TGTGCCAGCACCCACAGGGTAGCGGGGGGGCATGGCGGGGAGCTGTTTTTT.